This T cell receptor beta chain was documented in a study of blood T cell repertoires in COVID-19. As for the study in general: The study drew acute and convalescent COVID-19 samples from the United States, Italy and Spain. The cDNA or gDNA used as material had been derived from T cells, B-cell-depleted T cells, or PBMCs.

Profiled with immunoSEQ multiplex PCR; TCRdb holds only in-frame clones, not every one. The table lists 20,000 to 25,000 clones, around 67% of them singletons, with around 19% in the top ten. V lost 0 bases to trimming and J lost 6 bases; unmatched junction nucleotides: 6. The germline CDR1 and CDR2 sequences are GTSNPN and SVGIG (reference sequence). This CDR3 comprises 14 residues. Sequenced sample: peripheral blood. This chain joins TRBV30 and TRBJ1-2; 8 bases fit TRBD1. The receptor was isolated from a human donor in a cohort sampled during active or convalescent COVID-19. CDR3 nucleotides: TGTGCCTGGAGTGTAAGAGACAGGGGAAATGGCTACACCTTC. Translation: CAWSVRDRGNGYTF.